The clone carrying this T cell receptor (beta chain) occurred many times. What it binds is not known. TCRdb analysed the RACE reads with MiXCR anew, one entry per CDR3 protein. The repertoire holds tens of thousands of distinct CDR3 sequences, with 8.5% to 9% as singletons. This record comes from a study of human T cells and chemical hapten exposure. About the study: Largely, small differences in pooled library volume made per-sample TCR yields vary.

As to time point: healthy volunteer bleed at 2 weeks. Someone pulled total RNA out of unfractionated whole blood. Study-level points and caveats: DPC sensitization left the count of TCRs above 1 in 1000 unchanged.

This TCR came from a female donor in good health. Some clones in this sample may be carry-over from other donors' samples. Sequencing was done on a sample of whole blood.

The CDR3 DNA follows: TGTGCCAGCAGTCTCGGGACAGGGGGGAACACTGAAGCTTTCTTT. This gives the protein CASSLGTGGNTEAFF. The chain couples TRBV28 to TRBJ1-1, with 11 positions matching TRBD1. The CDR3 covers 15 residues. Germline V lookup: CDR1 MDHEN, CDR2 SYDVKM. Unmatched junction bases numbered 3, after V lost 5 bases and J lost 1 base.